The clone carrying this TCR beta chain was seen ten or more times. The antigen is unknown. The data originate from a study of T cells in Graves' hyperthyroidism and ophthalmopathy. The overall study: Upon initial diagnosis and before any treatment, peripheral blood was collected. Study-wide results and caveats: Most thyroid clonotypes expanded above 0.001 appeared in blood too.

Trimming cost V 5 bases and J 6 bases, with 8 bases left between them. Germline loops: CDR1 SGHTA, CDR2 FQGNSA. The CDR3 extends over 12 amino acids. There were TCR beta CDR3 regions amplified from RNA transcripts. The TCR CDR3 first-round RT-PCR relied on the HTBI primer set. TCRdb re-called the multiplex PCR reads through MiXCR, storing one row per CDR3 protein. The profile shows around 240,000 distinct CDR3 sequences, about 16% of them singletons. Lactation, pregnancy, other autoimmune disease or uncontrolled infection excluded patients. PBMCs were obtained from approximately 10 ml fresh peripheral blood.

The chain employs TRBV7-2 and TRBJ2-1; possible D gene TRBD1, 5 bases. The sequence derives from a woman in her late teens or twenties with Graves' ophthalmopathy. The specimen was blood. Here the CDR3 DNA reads TGTGCCAGCAGCCGACAGCGCAATGAGCAGTTCTTC. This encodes CASSRQRNEQFF.